The 23 T cell receptor beta chains listed next were all sequenced from one sample in a study of cytomegalovirus exposure and HLA in healthy donors. The PCR made use of 60 Vbeta and 13 Jbeta primers. Profiled with immunoSEQ multiplex PCR; TCRdb holds only in-frame clones, not every one. The table shows under 200,000 clones, with 68% occurring only once. The sample was PBMCs. These receptors were taken from a man aged 45-60 years in good health and CMV-seronegative.

This sequence joins TRBV28 and TRBJ1-4; 8 nucleotides align to TRBD1. The germline V gene has CDR1 MDHEN and CDR2 SYDVKM. V lost 2 bases, J lost 6 bases, and 5 bases stayed unmatched. The CDR3 consists of 15 residues. The CDR3 sequence is CASSLEDRDYEKLFF. The CDR3 DNA is TGTGCCAGCAGTTTAGAGGACAGGGACTATGAAAAACTGTTTTTT. The full variable domain, in which reference TRBV28 and TRBJ1-4 provide the parts outside the CDR3, is DVKVTQSSRYLVKRTGEKVFLECVQDMDHENMFWYRQDPGLGLRLIYFSYDVKMKEKGDIPEGYSVSREKKERFSLILESASTNQTSMYLCASSLEDRDYEKLFFGSGTQLSVL.

This sequence joins TRBV6-1 and TRBJ1-5; 9 bases line up with TRBD1. Trimming cost V 6 bases and J 3 bases; bases outside gene matches: 6. Germline assignment: CDR1 MNHNS and CDR2 SASEGT. This CDR3 contains 15 residues. The CDR3 nucleotides are TGTGCCAGCAGGGAACAGGGGGCCCTCAATCAGCCCCAGCATTTT. Amino acid sequence: CASREQGALNQPQHF.

The chain uses TRBV9 and TRBJ2-5, with 7 bases aligning to TRBD1. V gave up 2 bases and J gave up 2 bases; unmatched junction bases: 6. CDR1 and CDR2 from the germline V gene are SGDLS and YYNGEE. The CDR3 loop spans 15 amino acids. The CDR3 sequence is CASSVVTGIQETQYF. CDR3 sequence (DNA): TGTGCCAGCAGCGTGGTGACAGGGATTCAAGAGACCCAGTACTTC. Combining the CDR3 with reference TRBV9 and TRBJ2-5 gives the whole variable domain DSGVTQTPKHLITATGQRVTLRCSPRSGDLSVYWYQQSLDQGLQFLIQYYNGEERAKGNILERFSAQQFPDLHSELNLSSLELGDSALYFCASSVVTGIQETQYFGPGTRLLVL.

The rearrangement joins TRBV15 to TRBJ2-6, with 8 bases matching TRBD1. Germline V CDR1 and CDR2: LNHNV, YYDKDF (reference sequence). CDR3 length: 17 amino acids. V was pared by 5 bases and J by 0 bases, with 6 bases of the junction left unmatched. CDR3 region: CATSVDRDLSGANVLTF. Written as DNA, the CDR3 is TGTGCCACCAGCGTGGACAGGGATCTCTCTGGGGCCAACGTCCTGACTTTC. The full variable domain, with the rest looked up from reference TRBV15 and TRBJ2-6, is DAMVIQNPRYQVTQFGKPVTLSCSQTLNHNVMYWYQQKSSQAPKLLFHYYDKDFNNEADTPDNFQSRRPNTSFCFLDIRSPGLGDTAMYLCATSVDRDLSGANVLTFGAGSRLTVL.

The chain employs TRBV18 and TRBJ1-1; 7 bases agree with TRBD1. CDR3 length equals 14 residues. Germline V gene sequence: CDR1 KGHSH, CDR2 LQKENI. Trimming cost V 6 bases and J 2 bases; bases outside gene matches: 6. Here the CDR3 DNA reads TGTGCCAGCTCTCGGACAGGCAAAAACACTGAAGCTTTCTTT. Its protein is CASSRTGKNTEAFF.

V is TRBV18 and J is TRBJ1-6; 8 nucleotides align to TRBD1. The CDR3 contains 14 residues. With V trimmed by 4 bases and J by 4 bases, 0 bases remained unmatched. Germline CDR1 and CDR2: KGHSH and LQKENI. CDR3 coding DNA: TGTGCCAGCTCACGGGACAGGTATAATTCACCCCTCCACTTT. It codes for CASSRDRYNSPLHF.

The chain links TRBV7-9 to TRBJ1-3; TRBD1 agrees at 7 bases. CDR1 is SEHNR, CDR2 FQNEAQ, per germline (reference sequence). The length of the CDR3 is 15 residues. With V trimmed by 3 bases and J by 0 bases, 2 bases remained unmatched. CDR3 nucleotide sequence: TGTGCCAGCAGCTTTGACAGGGACTCTGGAAACACCATATATTTT. The encoded protein is CASSFDRDSGNTIYF.

This clone was seen a handful of times. The chain combines TRBV10-2 with TRBJ1-2; 7 bases map to TRBD1. This CDR3 has 16 amino acids. CDR1 and CDR2 (germline): WSHSY, SAAADI. V was pared by 0 bases and J by 4 bases, with 8 bases of the junction left unmatched. This CDR3 is CASSESWRGQSYGYTF. The CDR3 DNA follows: TGCGCCAGCAGTGAGTCGTGGAGGGGACAGTCCTATGGCTACACCTTC.

The chain has TRBV5-8 and TRBJ1-4, with TRBD1 matching 7 bases. This CDR3 has 16 amino acids. The V segment lost 0 bases and the J segment 5 bases; nucleotides outside the gene matches: 7. CDR1 is SGHTS, CDR2 YDEGEE, per germline. The CDR3 DNA sequence: TGTGCCAGCAGCTTGGTAGGGGGCGCGGTAAATGAAAAACTGTTTTTT. It is translated as CASSLVGGAVNEKLFF.

V gene TRBV6-5 combines with J gene TRBJ1-1; possible D gene TRBD1, 5 bases. Germline V gives CDR1 MNHEY, CDR2 SVGAGI. V lost 7 bases to trimming and J lost 5 bases, with 14 bases between them. The CDR3 has 13 residues. CDR3 protein: CASKQGRKTEAFF. The CDR3, as DNA: TGTGCCAGCAAGCAGGGCCGGAAGACTGAAGCTTTCTTT.

The chain recombines TRBV5-1 with TRBJ2-7; TRBD1 might be the D (6 bases). This CDR3 region has 16 residues. The germline V gene has CDR1 SGHRS and CDR2 YFSETQ. V gave up 5 bases and J gave up 7 bases, with 25 bases separating them. In DNA form, the CDR3 reads TGCGCCAGCAGACCGACCCCGACAGGTTTGGGGATGGAGCAGTACTTC. Protein: CASRPTPTGLGMEQYF.

The gene calls are TRBV6-1 and TRBJ1-2; 7 bases are a match to TRBD1. The CDR3 has 14 amino acids. After removal of 6 bases from V and 4 bases from J, the junction contained 8 bases not matched to a gene. Germline V gene sequence: CDR1 MNHNS, CDR2 SASEGT. In DNA form, the CDR3 reads TGTGCCAGCAGGACTCCGGGACAGATCTATGGCTACACCTTC. Translation: CASRTPGQIYGYTF.

The chain employs TRBV7-9 and TRBJ2-7, with 9 bases identical to TRBD1. V shed 4 bases and J 3 bases; nucleotides not matched to a gene: 4. Germline V gene sequence: CDR1 SEHNR, CDR2 FQNEAQ (reference sequence). CDR3 length equals 14 residues. CDR3 in amino acids: CASSSDRGHYEQYF. The CDR3 DNA reads as TGTGCCAGCAGCTCGGACAGGGGCCACTACGAGCAGTACTTC.

V is TRBV21-1 and J is TRBJ1-4; TRBD1 is the table's D call and was not checked against the DNA. TRBV21-1 is an annotated pseudogene. The CDR3 has 14 residues. The CDR3 here is CATEGKGASEKLFF. The CDR3 DNA sequence: TGTGCCACCGAGGGCAAGGGGGCTAGTGAAAAACTGTTTTTT.

The chain couples TRBV6-5 to TRBJ1-4, with D possibly being TRBD1 (5 bases). Per the germline V gene, CDR1 is MNHEY and CDR2 is SVGAGI. Trimming pared 0 bases from V and 7 bases from J, leaving 9 bases between. The length of the CDR3 is 14 residues. The DNA for the CDR3 is TGTGCCAGCAGTTACTCAGGGGCAGGTGAAAAACTGTTTTTT. Translation: CASSYSGAGEKLFF.

In this sample, this clone turned up once. This sequence joins TRBV19 and TRBJ1-2, with 7 positions matching TRBD1. V dropped 6 bases and J dropped 12; count of bases not matched to a gene: 13. Germline V gene data show CDR1 as LNHDA and CDR2 as SQIVND (reference sequence). The CDR3 sequence is 13 residues long. CDR3 nucleotides: TGTGCCAGTAGCTTCGGGACAGATGTTGAAGACACCTTC. Translated: CASSFGTDVEDTF.

V gene TRBV7-9 combines with J gene TRBJ2-3; 9 nucleotides line up with TRBD2. This CDR3 has 16 amino acids. J lost 1 base, V lost 5 bases, and 7 bases had no gene match. Germline CDR1 is SEHNR and CDR2 is FQNEAQ (reference sequence). In DNA, the CDR3 is TGTGCCAGCAGCCCCCAGCGGGGGGTGGGCACAGATACGCAGTATTTT. This gives the protein CASSPQRGVGTDTQYF.

The genes are TRBV4-1 and TRBJ2-1, with TRBD2 as a possible D gene (5 bases). The germline gives CDR1 MGHRA, CDR2 YSYEKL. V was pared by 3 bases and J by 1 base, with 10 bases between. The CDR3 totals 15 residues. The CDR3 protein is CASSQATSSYNEQFF. Here the CDR3 DNA reads TGCGCCAGCAGCCAGGCCACTAGTTCCTACAATGAGCAGTTCTTC.

In this sample, this clone turned up a few times. V usage is TRBV28 and J usage is TRBJ1-5; 9 bases agree with TRBD1. The CDR3 extends over 15 amino acids. With V trimmed by 10 bases and J by 4 bases, 11 bases remained unmatched. The germline CDR1 and CDR2 sequences are MDHEN and SYDVKM. This chain's CDR3 is CATSINRGQNQPQHF. The CDR3 region has the DNA TGTGCCACCTCTATCAACAGGGGGCAGAATCAGCCCCAGCATTTT. The full variable domain, with the rest looked up from reference TRBV28 and TRBJ1-5, is DVKVTQSSRYLVKRTGEKVFLECVQDMDHENMFWYRQDPGLGLRLIYFSYDVKMKEKGDIPEGYSVSREKKERFSLILESASTNQTSMYLCATSINRGQNQPQHFGDGTRLSIL.

V usage is TRBV7-6 and J usage is TRBJ2-7; D is uncertain. From germline, CDR1 is SGHVS and CDR2 FNYEAQ. The CDR3 covers 13 residues. The V end was cut by 1 base, the J end by 6 bases, with 10 bases between. CDR3 nucleotides: TGTGCCAGCAGCTTAGATTTACCGGGCGAGCAGTACTTC. Amino acid sequence: CASSLDLPGEQYF.

The sample holds a few counts of this clone. This chain uses TRBV4-1 with TRBJ2-1; 15 bases match TRBD2. The CDR3 covers 22 residues. After removal of 0 bases from V and 0 bases from J, the junction contained 12 bases not matched to a gene. Germline values: CDR1 MGHRA, CDR2 YSYEKL. This chain's CDR3 is CASSQEFRGLAGGLSSYNEQFF. CDR3 bases: TGCGCCAGCAGCCAAGAGTTTAGAGGACTAGCGGGGGGGTTAAGCTCCTACAATGAGCAGTTCTTC.

This chain joins TRBV6-1 and TRBJ2-7; D not certain. This CDR3 is 14 amino acids long. In germline, CDR1 is MNHNS, CDR2 SASEGT. V gave up 0 bases and J gave up 7 bases, with 13 bases separating them. The DNA for the CDR3 is TGTGCCAGCAGTGAAGCGCTTTCTTTTCGGGAGCAGTACTTC. Residues: CASSEALSFREQYF.

This chain connects TRBV11-2 to TRBJ2-5, with 10 bases that match TRBD2. This CDR3 contains 15 residues. Trimming cost V 9 bases and J 7 bases; bases outside gene matches: 14. Germline CDR1 is SGHAT and CDR2 is FQNNGV. The CDR3 sequence is CASDRSSGGWVTQYF. CDR3 DNA: TGTGCCAGTGACCGGTCTAGCGGGGGTTGGGTGACCCAGTACTTC.